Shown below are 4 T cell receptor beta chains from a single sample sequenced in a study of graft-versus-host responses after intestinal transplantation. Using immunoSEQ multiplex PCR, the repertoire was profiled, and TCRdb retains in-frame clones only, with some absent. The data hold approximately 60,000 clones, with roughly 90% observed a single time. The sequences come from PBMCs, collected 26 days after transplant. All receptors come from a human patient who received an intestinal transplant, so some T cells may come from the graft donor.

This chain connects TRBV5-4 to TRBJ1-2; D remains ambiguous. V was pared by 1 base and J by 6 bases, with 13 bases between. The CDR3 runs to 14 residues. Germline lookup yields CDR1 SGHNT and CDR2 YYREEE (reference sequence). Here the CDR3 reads CASSLRGPGDGYTF. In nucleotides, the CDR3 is TGTGCCAGCAGCTTGAGAGGGCCGGGCGATGGCTACACCTTC.

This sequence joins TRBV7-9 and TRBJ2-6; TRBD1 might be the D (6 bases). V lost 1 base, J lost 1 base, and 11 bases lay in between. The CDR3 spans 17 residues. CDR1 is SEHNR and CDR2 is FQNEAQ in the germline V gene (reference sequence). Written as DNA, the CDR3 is TGTGCCAGCAGCTTAGGTGCCAGGGGATCTGGGGCCAACGTCCTGACTTTC. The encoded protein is CASSLGARGSGANVLTF. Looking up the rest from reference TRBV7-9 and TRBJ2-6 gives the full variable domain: DTGVSQNPRHKITKRGQNVTFRCDPISEHNRLYWYRQTLGQGPEFLTYFQNEAQLEKSRLLSDRFSAERPKGSFSTLEIQRTEQGDSAMYLCASSLGARGSGANVLTFGAGSRLTVL.

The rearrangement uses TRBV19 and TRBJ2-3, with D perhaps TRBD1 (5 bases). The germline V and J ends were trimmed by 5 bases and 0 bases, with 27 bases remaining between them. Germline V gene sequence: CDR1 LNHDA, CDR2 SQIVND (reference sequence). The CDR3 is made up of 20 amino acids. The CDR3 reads CASSPSSSTLTVASTDTQYF. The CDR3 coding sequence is TGTGCCAGTAGTCCTTCATCGTCCACTTTGACAGTTGCTAGCACAGATACGCAGTATTTT.

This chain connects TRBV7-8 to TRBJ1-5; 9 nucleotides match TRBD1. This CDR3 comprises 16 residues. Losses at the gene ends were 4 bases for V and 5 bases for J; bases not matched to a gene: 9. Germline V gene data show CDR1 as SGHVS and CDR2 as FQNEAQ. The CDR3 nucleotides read TGTGCCAGCAGCTCCCGAACCGGGACAGGGTATCAGCCCCAGCATTTT. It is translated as CASSSRTGTGYQPQHF.